One and the same sample provided the 17 T cell receptor beta chains below, sequenced in a study of shared clonotypes between healthy human individuals (TCRdb year 2020). Library preparation employed the immunoSEQ multiplex PCR assay. The source is immuneACCESS, and TCRdb retained only in-frame sequences with V and J called. Part of the clones is not carried over; for the studies checked, unresolved V genes explain less than half of this, and the remainder is unexplained. Within this sample are approximately 1.9 million clones, with just over 90% of them counted one time only. Approximately 1.6% of the sample goes to the ten largest clones. CD8 naive samples were CD45RO-negative cells positively selected for CCR7, giving a CD45RA+CCR7+ population that excluded TemRA cells. What was sequenced was naive CD8+ T cells from PBMCs. The sample's cell subset or site label, in plain terms: CD45RA+CCR7+. The receptors derive from a man younger than 35 in good health. Some clones in this sample may be carry-over from other donors' samples.

This chain links TRBV2 with TRBJ1-3, with unresolved D. V was pared by 0 bases and J by 1 base, with 10 bases between. The CDR3 consists of 16 residues. Germline V CDR1 and CDR2: SNHLY, FYNNEI. CDR3 residues: CASSEAVAGSGNTIYF. For the CDR3, the DNA is TGTGCCAGCAGTGAAGCTGTGGCCGGTTCTGGAAACACCATATATTTT.

J is TRBJ2-6 and V is TRBV29-1; the D is unclear. Germline CDR1 and CDR2: SQVTM and ANQGSEA. CDR3 length: 12 residues. The V and J ends lost 3 bases and 2 bases respectively, with 2 bases between them. CDR3 in DNA: TGCAGCGTTGAGGCTGGGGCCAACGTCCTGACTTTC. Amino acid sequence: CSVEAGANVLTF.

V gene TRBV9 combines with J gene TRBJ1-3; D gene ambiguous. CDR1 and CDR2 from the germline V gene are SGDLS and YYNGEE. The V end was cut by 0 bases, the J end by 2 bases, with 9 bases between. The CDR3 covers 15 residues. CDR3 nucleotides: TGTGCCAGCAGCGTAGACGGGCGGCCTGGAAACACCATATATTTT. This encodes CASSVDGRPGNTIYF.

The chain combines TRBV9 with TRBJ1-1, with D possibly matching TRBD1 (6 bases). The CDR3 has 16 residues. V lost 0 bases and J lost 0, with 12 bases in between. In germline, CDR1 is SGDLS, CDR2 YYNGEE. DNA for the CDR3: TGTGCCAGCAGCGTAGGTGTAGGGGACATGAACACTGAAGCTTTCTTT. This gives the protein CASSVGVGDMNTEAFF.

This sequence joins TRBV27 and TRBJ2-7; tentatively, D is TRBD1 or TRBD2 (5 bases each). This CDR3 contains 14 residues. CDR1 and CDR2 (germline): MNHEY, SMNVEV (reference sequence). V was pared by 6 bases and J by 9 bases, with 21 bases between. CDR3 protein: CASSRTDIQGVQYF. CDR3 nucleotide sequence: TGTGCCAGCAGCCGGACTGACATTCAGGGCGTGCAGTACTTC.

The V and J genes are TRBV9 and TRBJ1-2, with D maybe TRBD1 (6 bases). Trimming removed 2 bases from V and 6 bases from J, with 17 bases in between. Germline CDR1 reads SGDLS; CDR2 reads YYNGEE. The CDR3 is 15 residues long. The DNA for the CDR3 is TGTGCCAGCAGCGTGGGCCCCTTGGGGGCGGATGGCTACACCTTC. The encoded protein is CASSVGPLGADGYTF. Full variable domain (outside the CDR3, taken from reference TRBV9 and TRBJ1-2): DSGVTQTPKHLITATGQRVTLRCSPRSGDLSVYWYQQSLDQGLQFLIQYYNGEERAKGNILERFSAQQFPDLHSELNLSSLELGDSALYFCASSVGPLGADGYTFGSGTRLTVV.

This chain connects TRBV18 to TRBJ2-4; a weak D match, TRBD2 (6 bases). The CDR3 length is 17 residues. The germline V gene has CDR1 KGHSH and CDR2 LQKENI. Trimming cost V 0 bases and J 1 base, with 13 bases left between them. DNA for the CDR3: TGTGCCAGCTCACCACCGACGGTCCGGGGGGCCAAAAACATTCAGTACTTC. Its protein product is CASSPPTVRGAKNIQYF.

The rearrangement uses TRBV9 and TRBJ2-2; D is perhaps TRBD2 (5 bases). The CDR3 covers 14 residues. Germline V lookup: CDR1 SGDLS, CDR2 YYNGEE. V gave up 6 bases and J gave up 8 bases, with 17 bases separating them. The CDR3: CASNGGRASGELFF. The CDR3 DNA reads as TGTGCCAGCAACGGAGGTCGCGCATCGGGGGAGCTGTTTTTT.

The chain employs TRBV11-1 and TRBJ2-7, with 7 bases that match TRBD1. This CDR3 region has 14 residues. V gave up 5 bases and J gave up 3 bases; unmatched junction bases: 7. Germline CDR1 is SGHAT and CDR2 is FQDESV (reference sequence). CDR3 sequence: CASSPQAGGYEQYF. The CDR3 DNA sequence: TGTGCCAGCAGCCCGCAGGCAGGGGGCTACGAGCAGTACTTC.

This sequence joins TRBV10-3 and TRBJ1-3, with no clear D. Trimming cost V 2 bases and J 4 bases, with 15 bases left between them. This CDR3 is 16 amino acids long. The germline V gene encodes CDR1 ENHRY and CDR2 SYGVKD. CDR3 bases: TGTGCCATCAGTGAGGGACCTATCTCTGTGGGAAACACCATATATTTT. Its protein is CAISEGPISVGNTIYF.

There are a few counts of this clone. V is TRBV28 and J is TRBJ1-5, with D hard to call. Per germline, CDR1 MDHEN and CDR2 SYDVKM. CDR3 length: 14 amino acids. Trimming stripped 6 bases from V and 5 bases from J, with 14 bases between. The CDR3: CASSLGLLDQPQHF. The CDR3 region has the DNA TGTGCCAGCAGCCTGGGCCTCTTAGATCAGCCCCAGCATTTT.

The chain recombines TRBV19 with TRBJ2-1; 8 nucleotides align to TRBD2. In germline, CDR1 is LNHDA, CDR2 SQIVND (reference sequence). After removal of 1 base from V and 4 bases from J, the junction contained 3 bases not matched to a gene. The CDR3 consists of 15 residues. CDR3 bases: TGTGCCAGTAGTATAGTAGCGGGAAGGTACAATGAGCAGTTCTTC. Its protein is CASSIVAGRYNEQFF.

J is TRBJ2-3 and V is TRBV27; D gene uncertain. The CDR3 contains 14 residues. Germline V CDR1 and CDR2: MNHEY, SMNVEV (reference sequence). V was pared by 6 bases and J by 2 bases, with 12 bases between. CDR3 residues: CASRPAITTDTQYF. CDR3 bases: TGTGCCAGCAGACCCGCGATAACCACAGATACGCAGTATTTT.

The chain recombines TRBV4-1 with TRBJ2-7; 8 bases align to TRBD2. In germline, CDR1 is MGHRA, CDR2 YSYEKL. V trimming: 1 base; J trimming: 3 bases; junction bases outside the gene matches: 11. This CDR3 spans 17 amino acids. The CDR3 region is CASSQGPGGRGYYEQYF. The CDR3 DNA reads TGCGCCAGCAGCCAAGGCCCGGGGGGGAGGGGGTACTACGAGCAGTACTTC.

In regard to this clone: Other DNA sequences from this sample encode an identical CDR3 as well. The chain employs TRBV7-9 and TRBJ2-2; D remains ambiguous. There are 12 residues in the CDR3. The germline V gene has CDR1 SEHNR and CDR2 FQNEAQ (reference sequence). The V end lost 4 bases, the J end lost 3 bases, and 3 bases lay between the germline ends. CDR3 residues: CASSYYTGELFF. The CDR3 coding sequence is TGTGCCAGCAGCTACTACACCGGGGAGCTGTTTTTT.

To note about this clone: Other DNA sequences in the sample encode the same CDR3. CDR3 region: CASSPGRGGTDTQYF. In DNA, the CDR3 is TGTGCCAGCAGCCCAGGTCGTGGGGGCACAGATACGCAGTATTTT. The V call is TRBV11-3, the J call TRBJ2-3; D gene unclear. The CDR3 is 15 amino acids. V lost 5 bases and J lost 1, with 13 bases in between. Germline CDR1 and CDR2: SGHNT and YENEEA.

The CDR3 reads CASRTTGIYGYTF. The CDR3 DNA sequence: TGTGCCAGCAGAACGACAGGGATCTATGGCTACACCTTC. The chain uses TRBV28 and TRBJ1-2; 7 nucleotides agree with TRBD1. With 6 bases clipped from V and 4 bases from J, the junction kept 5 bases outside the gene matches. Germline CDR1 MDHEN, CDR2 SYDVKM. The CDR3 extends over 13 amino acids.